The 26 T cell receptor beta chains below all came from one sample that was sequenced in a study of cytomegalovirus exposure and HLA in healthy donors. PCR involved 60 Vbeta and 13 Jbeta primers. Assay: immunoSEQ multiplex PCR; the TCRdb copy retains only in-frame clones and omits some. The sample includes 150,000 to 200,000 clones, about 77% of them seen just once. The sample consisted of PBMCs. These receptors all come from a woman in her thirties or forties in good health and CMV-seropositive.

Only one count was recorded for this clone. The J gene is TRBJ1-5, the V gene TRBV6-6; D perhaps matches TRBD1 (6 bases). The CDR3 length is 15 residues. Trimming took 7 bases from V and 6 from J, leaving 19 bases between them. Germline V gene data show CDR1 as MNHNY and CDR2 as SVGAGI (reference sequence). The CDR3 bases are TGTGCCAGCATCCACTACGGCAGGGGACGTCAGCCCCAGCATTTT. Translated, it gives CASIHYGRGRQPQHF.

The gene calls are TRBV28 and TRBJ1-5; the D gene is possibly TRBD1 (6 bases). Germline V gene data show CDR1 as MDHEN and CDR2 as SYDVKM. V was clipped by 9 bases and J by 3 bases, with 15 bases between them. This CDR3 comprises 14 residues. In nucleotides, the CDR3 is TGTGCCAGTACAGGGATCCTCTACAATCAGCCCCAGCATTTT. This translates into CASTGILYNQPQHF.

The chain links TRBV7-2 to TRBJ2-1; TRBD1 is a possible D gene (5 bases). Trimming took off 1 base at V and 6 bases at J, with 7 bases between the two ends. The CDR3 length is 13 residues. The germline V gene has CDR1 SGHTA and CDR2 FQGNSA. In DNA, the CDR3 is TGTGCCAGCAGCTTAGGACAGTTCAATGAGCAGTTCTTC. Translation: CASSLGQFNEQFF.

This chain uses TRBV5-4 with TRBJ2-3, with TRBD2 identical over 10 bases. CDR1 is SGHNT and CDR2 is YYREEE in the germline V gene (reference sequence). V shed 0 bases and J 5 bases; nucleotides not matched to a gene: 6. The CDR3 length is 16 residues. CDR3 nucleotides: TGTGCCAGCAGCTTGGTGCTAGCGGGAGCAGGAGATACGCAGTATTTT. It translates to CASSLVLAGAGDTQYF.

V gene TRBV9 combines with J gene TRBJ2-7; TRBD1 matches at 9 bases. The germline V gene has CDR1 SGDLS and CDR2 YYNGEE. With 0 bases clipped from V and 3 bases from J, the junction kept 1 base outside the gene matches. The CDR3 contains 14 residues. The CDR3 DNA sequence: TGTGCCAGCAGCGTAGGACAGGGGGACTACGAGCAGTACTTC. Its protein product is CASSVGQGDYEQYF.

This clone was recorded only once. This chain connects TRBV2 to TRBJ1-3, with D possibly being TRBD1 (6 bases). V was pared by 4 bases and J by 4 bases, with 11 bases between. This CDR3 is 14 amino acids long. Germline CDR1 reads SNHLY; CDR2 reads FYNNEI. The CDR3 is CASSGGLGGNTIYF. The CDR3 nucleotides are TGTGCCAGCAGTGGGGGGCTAGGAGGAAACACCATATATTTT.

This chain connects TRBV10-3 to TRBJ2-7, with 7 bases matching TRBD1. Trimming cost V 4 bases and J 3 bases; bases outside gene matches: 6. Per germline, CDR1 ENHRY and CDR2 SYGVKD. This CDR3 is built from 14 residues. The CDR3 DNA reads as TGTGCCATCAGTGGGGGGACAGTAAGCTACGAGCAGTACTTC. Its protein is CAISGGTVSYEQYF.

The chain carries TRBV9 and TRBJ2-1, with 9 bases aligning to TRBD2. Germline V gene sequence: CDR1 SGDLS, CDR2 YYNGEE. The CDR3 sequence is 14 residues long. J lost 9 bases, V lost 0 bases, and 4 bases had no gene match. Here the CDR3 DNA reads TGTGCCAGCAGCGTAGCGCCTAGCGGGACTGAGCAGTTCTTC. Translation: CASSVAPSGTEQFF. The full variable domain, in which reference TRBV9 and TRBJ2-1 provide the parts outside the CDR3, is DSGVTQTPKHLITATGQRVTLRCSPRSGDLSVYWYQQSLDQGLQFLIQYYNGEERAKGNILERFSAQQFPDLHSELNLSSLELGDSALYFCASSVAPSGTEQFFGPGTRLTVL.

This clone has only a few counts. The chain couples TRBV19 to TRBJ2-1; 8 bases are shared with TRBD1. Germline-derived CDR1 and CDR2 are LNHDA and SQIVND (reference sequence). The junction had 8 bases not matched to a gene; V was cut back by 3 bases and J by 7 bases. The CDR3 length is 15 residues. Here the CDR3 reads CASSIDRGGRNEQFF. The CDR3 nucleotides read TGTGCCAGTAGTATCGACAGGGGTGGGAGGAATGAGCAGTTCTTC.

V gene TRBV7-9 combines with J gene TRBJ2-1; perhaps TRBD2 as D (5 bases). Germline V gene lookup returns CDR1 SEHNR and CDR2 FQNEAQ (reference sequence). The CDR3 is 15 amino acids. V was pared by 5 bases and J by 8 bases, with 19 bases between. CDR3 DNA: TGTGCCAGCAGCCCCTCGGCCGGGATTAGGGATGAGCAGTTCTTC. Its protein is CASSPSAGIRDEQFF.

This clone has a handful of counts. The gene calls are TRBV9 and TRBJ2-2; TRBD2 aligns across 10 bases. With 4 bases clipped from V and 6 bases from J, the junction kept 9 bases outside the gene matches. The CDR3 runs 16 residues. The germline gives CDR1 SGDLS, CDR2 YYNGEE. The CDR3 protein is CASSPRAGGQAGELFF. CDR3 DNA: TGTGCCAGCAGCCCCCGAGCGGGGGGGCAAGCCGGGGAGCTGTTTTTT.

The V and J genes are TRBV29-1 and TRBJ2-3; D ambiguous. Deletions cut 4 bases from V and 1 base from J, with 3 bases between. Per germline, CDR1 SQVTM and CDR2 ANQGSEA. This CDR3 contains 11 residues. The CDR3 loop is CSVVGTDTQYF. The CDR3 bases are TGCAGCGTTGTAGGCACAGATACGCAGTATTTT.

The gene calls are TRBV5-6 and TRBJ1-6, with 9 bases that match TRBD1. In germline, CDR1 is SGHDT, CDR2 YYEEEE. The CDR3 is made up of 16 amino acids. V shed 3 bases and J 7 bases; nucleotides not matched to a gene: 8. CDR3 residues: CASSSMTGGMNSPLHF. The CDR3 region has the DNA TGTGCCAGCAGCTCCATGACAGGGGGGATGAATTCACCCCTCCACTTT.

The chain carries TRBV30 and TRBJ2-7, with 13 bases lining up with TRBD2. This CDR3 spans 15 amino acids. J lost 4 bases, V lost 3 bases, and 6 bases had no gene match. Germline V gene lookup returns CDR1 GTSNPN and CDR2 SVGIG (reference sequence). The CDR3 region is CAWSAGLAGAYEQYF. DNA of the CDR3: TGTGCCTGGAGCGCCGGACTAGCGGGAGCGTACGAGCAGTACTTC.

The J gene is TRBJ2-1, the V gene TRBV7-2; a possible D gene is TRBD2 (6 bases). Deletions cut 0 bases from V and 2 bases from J, with 8 bases between. The CDR3 loop spans 15 amino acids. CDR1 and CDR2 (germline): SGHTA, FQGNSA. The CDR3 protein is CASSLAGGTYNEQFF. DNA for the CDR3: TGTGCCAGCAGCTTAGCGGGAGGTACCTACAATGAGCAGTTCTTC.

V and J are TRBV9 and TRBJ1-2; 8 bases agree with TRBD1. Germline CDR1 reads SGDLS; CDR2 reads YYNGEE. The CDR3 is 15 residues long. V was clipped by 4 bases and J by 4 bases; unmatched bases: 9. CDR3 DNA sequence: TGTGCCAGCAGCCACACAGGGGGGATCTTCTATGGCTACACCTTC. It translates to CASSHTGGIFYGYTF.

This rearrangement joins TRBV6-5 to TRBJ2-1, with 7 positions matching TRBD2. V was pared by 1 base and J by 6 bases, with 6 bases of the junction left unmatched. Germline V CDR1 and CDR2: MNHEY, SVGAGI. The CDR3 runs to 15 residues. This chain's CDR3 is CASSYLASGANEQFF. CDR3 bases: TGTGCCAGCAGTTACTTGGCTAGCGGAGCCAATGAGCAGTTCTTC.

The chain links TRBV7-9 to TRBJ2-2; D is possibly TRBD2 (5 bases). Trimming left V 4 bases short and J 4 bases short, with 10 bases between. The CDR3 is 14 residues long. Germline V lookup: CDR1 SEHNR, CDR2 FQNEAQ (reference sequence). CDR3 sequence reads: CASSSKTSTGELFF. The CDR3 nucleotides read TGTGCCAGCAGCTCTAAAACTAGCACCGGGGAGCTGTTTTTT.

J is TRBJ2-7 and V is TRBV5-1, with D possibly matching TRBD1 (6 bases). Germline values: CDR1 SGHRS, CDR2 YFSETQ. Trimming shortened V by 0 bases and J by 2 bases, and 9 bases separated the two germline ends. This CDR3 contains 14 residues. CDR3 loop: CASSLGTDPYEQYF. DNA of the CDR3: TGCGCCAGCAGCTTGGGGACAGACCCCTACGAGCAGTACTTC.

The chain employs TRBV4-3 and TRBJ1-6; D is perhaps TRBD1 (6 bases). V lost 0 bases and J lost 8, with 14 bases in between. The V gene's germline CDR1 is LGHNA and CDR2 YSLEER. The CDR3 has 16 residues. The chain's CDR3 is CASSQEPQGTDSPLHF. In nucleotides, the CDR3 is TGCGCCAGCAGCCAAGAACCCCAGGGGACCGATTCACCCCTCCACTTT.

This chain uses TRBV11-3 with TRBJ2-1; TRBD2 matches 10 bases. The CDR3 has 17 amino acids. V shed 5 bases, J shed 2 bases, and the junction held 9 bases outside the gene matches. Per the germline V gene, CDR1 is SGHNT and CDR2 is YENEEA. CDR3 sequence reads: CASSPGVAGGAYNEQFF. Here the CDR3 DNA reads TGTGCCAGCAGCCCGGGGGTAGCGGGAGGAGCCTACAATGAGCAGTTCTTC.

This chain uses TRBV5-1 with TRBJ1-2, with 8 positions matching TRBD1. V shed 2 bases and J 6 bases; nucleotides not matched to a gene: 9. Germline V gives CDR1 SGHRS, CDR2 YFSETQ. This CDR3 has 15 amino acids. The DNA for the CDR3 is TGCGCCAGCAGCTTCGGACAGGGCCAAGTAGATGGCTACACCTTC. Translating gives CASSFGQGQVDGYTF. The full variable domain, its missing parts supplied by reference TRBV5-1 and TRBJ1-2, is KAGVTQTPRYLIKTRGQQVTLSCSPISGHRSVSWYQQTPGQGLQFLFEYFSETQRNKGNFPGRFSGRQFSNSRSEMNVSTLELGDSALYLCASSFGQGQVDGYTFGSGTRLTVV.

There are a few counts of this clone. V usage is TRBV6-1 and J usage is TRBJ1-2, with 7 bases fitting TRBD1. Germline CDR1 and CDR2: MNHNS and SASEGT. The CDR3 covers 12 residues. The V and J ends lost 9 bases and 3 bases, in that order; junction bases with no gene match: 4. CDR3 sequence (DNA): TGTGCCAGTATTACAGGGGACTATGGCTACACCTTC. Translated: CASITGDYGYTF.

The gene calls are TRBV19 and TRBJ2-5; 10 bases are shared with TRBD2. The CDR3 sequence is 16 residues long. V lost 3 bases to trimming and J lost 4 bases; unmatched junction nucleotides: 8. Per the germline V gene, CDR1 is LNHDA and CDR2 is SQIVND (reference sequence). The CDR3 DNA reads TGTGCCAGTAGTATTCTAGCGGGAGTTGAGGGAGAGACCCAGTACTTC. Residues: CASSILAGVEGETQYF.

V and J are TRBV13 and TRBJ2-7; TRBD2 agrees at 7 bases. The CDR3 sequence is 16 residues long. The J segment lost 0 bases and the V segment lost 0 bases, leaving 5 bases of the junction unmatched. Germline CDR1 PRHDT, CDR2 FYEKMQ (reference sequence). The CDR3 spells CASSLGGGSLSYEQYF. CDR3 DNA: TGTGCCAGCAGCTTAGGAGGCGGGAGTCTCTCCTACGAGCAGTACTTC.

V is TRBV28 and J is TRBJ1-1; TRBD1 matches 7 bases. This CDR3 spans 15 amino acids. Per the germline V gene, CDR1 is MDHEN and CDR2 is SYDVKM. V lost 8 bases and J lost 4; bases outside the gene matches: 13. The CDR3 reads CASGDERGHITEAFF. The CDR3 DNA sequence: TGTGCCAGCGGCGACGAGAGGGGGCATATCACTGAAGCTTTCTTT.